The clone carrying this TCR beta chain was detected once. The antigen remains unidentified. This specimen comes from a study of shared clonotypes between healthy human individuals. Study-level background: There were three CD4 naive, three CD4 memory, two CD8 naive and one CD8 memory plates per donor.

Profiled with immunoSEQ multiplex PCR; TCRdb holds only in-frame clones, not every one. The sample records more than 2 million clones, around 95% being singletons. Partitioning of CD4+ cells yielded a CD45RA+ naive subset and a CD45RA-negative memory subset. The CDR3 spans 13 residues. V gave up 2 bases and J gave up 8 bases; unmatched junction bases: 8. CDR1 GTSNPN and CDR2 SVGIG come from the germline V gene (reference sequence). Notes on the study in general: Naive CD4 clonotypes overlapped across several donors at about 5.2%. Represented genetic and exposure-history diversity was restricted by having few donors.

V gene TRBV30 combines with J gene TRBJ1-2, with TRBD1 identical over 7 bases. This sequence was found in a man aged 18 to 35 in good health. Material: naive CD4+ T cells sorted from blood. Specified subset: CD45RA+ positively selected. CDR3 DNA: TGTGCCTGGAGTTATAACAGGGGCGAAGGCTACACCTTC. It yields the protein CAWSYNRGEGYTF.